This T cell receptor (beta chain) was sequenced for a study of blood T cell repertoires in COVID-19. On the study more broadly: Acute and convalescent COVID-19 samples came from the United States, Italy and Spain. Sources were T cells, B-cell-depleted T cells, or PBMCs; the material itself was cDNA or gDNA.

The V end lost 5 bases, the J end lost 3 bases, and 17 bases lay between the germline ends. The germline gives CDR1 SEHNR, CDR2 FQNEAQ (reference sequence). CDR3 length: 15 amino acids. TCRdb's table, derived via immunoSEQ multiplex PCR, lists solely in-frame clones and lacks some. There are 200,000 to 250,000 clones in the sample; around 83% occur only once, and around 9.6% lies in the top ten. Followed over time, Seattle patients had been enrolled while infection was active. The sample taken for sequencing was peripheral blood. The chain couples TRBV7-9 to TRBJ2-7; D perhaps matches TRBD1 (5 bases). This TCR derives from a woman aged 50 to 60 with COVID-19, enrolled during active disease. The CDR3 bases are TGTGCCAGCAGCCCAAAGGACAATCTGCTCTACGAGCAGTACTTC. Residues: CASSPKDNLLYEQYF.